Listed below are T cell receptor beta chains from one sample, sequenced in a study of beta chain features in type 1 diabetes. Assay: immunoSEQ multiplex PCR; the TCRdb copy retains only in-frame clones and omits some. The sample has around 150,000 clones; around 63% are singletons. Sequenced sample: naive CD4+ T cells from blood. The receptors derive from a man younger than 40 with type 1 diabetes. Each CDR3 is given with its conserved first and last residue. Fields, in order: clone size, V gene, J gene, D gene, CDR3 DNA, CDR3 protein. The D gene is left open where the match is weak. Size tells how often a clone was seen (once, few, many) or the class of an expanded clone, and some rows leave it out.

few	TRBV30	TRBJ2-3	NA	TGTGCCTGGACCCCTCGGCTAGATAGCACAGATACGCAGTATTTT	CAWTPRLDSTDTQYF
NA	TRBV18	TRBJ2-7	NA	TGTGCCAGCTCACCGCCGACAGTCACCTACGAGCAGTACTTC	CASSPPTVTYEQYF
NA	TRBV7-2	TRBJ2-5	TRBD2	TGTGCCAGCAGCTCCCGGACTAGCGGAGAGACCCAGTACTTC	CASSSRTSGETQYF
NA	TRBV15	TRBJ1-2	NA	TGTGCCACCAGCCGCGACTCCATCCAGGGCTACACCTTC	CATSRDSIQGYTF
NA	TRBV5-6	TRBJ1-2	NA	TGTGCCAGCAGCCGAGATGCGCGCGGCTACACCTTC	CASSRDARGYTF
NA	TRBV13	TRBJ2-4	NA	TGTGCCAGCAGCTTAGGCGGAATCAAAAACATTCAGTACTTC	CASSLGGIKNIQYF
NA	TRBV5-6	TRBJ2-3	TRBD1	TGTGCCAGCAGTTCGGGACAGAGCACAGATACGCAGTATTTT	CASSSGQSTDTQYF
few	TRBV7-2	TRBJ2-7	NA	TGTGCCAGCAGCGGAGGCAGGACCTACGAGCAGTACTTC	CASSGGRTYEQYF
NA	TRBV2	TRBJ2-2	NA	TGTGCCAGCAGTTCGACTAGGAACACCGGGGAGCTGTTTTTT	CASSSTRNTGELFF
NA	TRBV13	TRBJ2-5	NA	TGTGCCAGCAGTGCCGGGGGCAGGAAAGAGACCCAGTACTTC	CASSAGGRKETQYF
NA	TRBV29-1	TRBJ1-2	NA	TGCAGCGATATGGGGGGGAGCTATGGCTACACCTTC	CSDMGGSYGYTF